Shown below are 27 T cell receptor beta chains from a single sample sequenced in a study of T cell responses to AZD1222 COVID-19 vaccine. The assay was immunoSEQ multiplex PCR, and TCRdb's table has in-frame clones only and misses some. Here the sample spans some 100,000 clones, approximately 86% being singletons. Sequencing used peripheral blood, obtained 28 days after the second AZD1222 dose. These receptors were obtained from an adult who received the AZD1222 COVID-19 vaccine.

The CDR3 DNA follows: TGCGCCAGCAGTCTACTAGCGGGGGGGAAATACAATGAGCAGTTCTTC. It translates to CASSLLAGGKYNEQFF. The J gene is TRBJ2-1, the V gene TRBV5-1; 13 positions agree with TRBD2. Germline-derived CDR1 and CDR2 are SGHRS and YFSETQ. J lost 4 bases, V lost 5 bases, and 6 bases had no gene match. The CDR3 is 16 residues long.

V is TRBV7-3 and J is TRBJ2-1; 13 bases align to TRBD2. CDR1 and CDR2 (germline): SGHTA, FQGTGA. The CDR3 runs to 15 residues. V gave up 6 bases and J gave up 3 bases; unmatched junction bases: 2. CDR3 amino acids: CASSRTSGSYNEQFF. The CDR3 region has the DNA TGTGCCAGCAGTCGGACTAGCGGGAGCTACAATGAGCAGTTCTTC.

J is TRBJ2-1 and V is TRBV28; 8 bases align to TRBD2. The length of the CDR3 is 15 residues. Germline V gene lookup returns CDR1 MDHEN and CDR2 SYDVKM. V trimming: 7 bases; J trimming: 3 bases; junction bases outside the gene matches: 8. CDR3 protein: CASIPAGEGYNEQFF. Written as DNA, the CDR3 is TGTGCCAGCATCCCAGCGGGAGAGGGCTACAATGAGCAGTTCTTC.

The chain is built from TRBV27 and TRBJ1-5; D remains unclear. Germline CDR1 reads MNHEY; CDR2 reads SMNVEV (reference sequence). This CDR3 has 18 amino acids. V was shortened by 2 bases and J by 0 bases, with 17 bases between the two germline ends. The CDR3 protein is CASSLVAVGGNSNQPQHF. The CDR3 DNA is TGTGCCAGCAGTTTAGTAGCGGTAGGCGGTAATAGCAATCAGCCCCAGCATTTT.

As for this clone: The same CDR3 can be traced to other DNA sequences in this sample. This CDR3 is CASSLGGGDQETQYF. CDR3 DNA sequence: TGCGCCAGCAGCTTGGGAGGGGGGGATCAAGAGACCCAGTACTTC. The V and J genes are TRBV5-1 and TRBJ2-5; a weak D match, TRBD2 (7 bases). Germline CDR1 reads SGHRS; CDR2 reads YFSETQ. The CDR3 runs 15 residues. Trimming took 0 bases from V and 2 from J, leaving 11 bases between them.

This sequence joins TRBV6-2 or TRBV6-3 and TRBJ1-5; D uncertain. The germline gives CDR1 MNHEY, CDR2 SVGEGT. V was clipped by 0 bases and J by 0 bases, with 15 bases between them. The CDR3 runs 18 residues. CDR3 DNA sequence: TGTGCCAGCAGTTACTCGTGGCATTGGAAAGGTAGCAATCAGCCCCAGCATTTT. Translated, it gives CASSYSWHWKGSNQPQHF.

In nucleotides, the CDR3 is TGTGCCAGCAGCTTATCTTTGTGGCTCCCGACAGGGATAAACACAGATACGCAGTATTTT. Protein product: CASSLSLWLPTGINTDTQYF. The V call is TRBV7-6, the J call TRBJ2-3; 7 nucleotides match TRBD1. Germline V gene sequence: CDR1 SGHVS, CDR2 FNYEAQ. This CDR3 region has 20 residues. The V segment lost 2 bases and the J segment 2 bases; nucleotides outside the gene matches: 19.

The sample holds one count of this clone. The V and J genes are TRBV7-6 and TRBJ2-7, with D hard to call. Looked up from germline, CDR1 is SGHVS and CDR2 is FNYEAQ. The CDR3 sequence is 13 residues long. V lost 1 base, J lost 2 bases, and 6 bases lay in between. CDR3 sequence reads: CASSLGWPYEQYF. Here the CDR3 DNA reads TGTGCCAGCAGCTTAGGCTGGCCCTACGAGCAGTACTTC.

This chain joins TRBV27 and TRBJ1-3; TRBD1 might be the D (6 bases). V shed 10 bases and J shed 0 bases, with 16 bases lying between them. Germline CDR1 and CDR2: MNHEY and SMNVEV (reference sequence). The CDR3 runs to 15 residues. CDR3 DNA: TGTGCCAAAACCCGACAGGCATTCTCTGGAAACACCATATATTTT. Protein: CAKTRQAFSGNTIYF.

V usage is TRBV15 and J usage is TRBJ2-4; 7 bases agree with TRBD2. After removal of 5 bases from V and 2 bases from J, the junction contained 3 bases not matched to a gene. Germline-derived CDR1 and CDR2 are LNHNV and YYDKDF (reference sequence). The CDR3 has 14 amino acids. The CDR3 is CATSGGGSKNIQYF. Here the CDR3 DNA reads TGTGCCACCAGCGGCGGGGGATCCAAAAACATTCAGTACTTC.

This sequence joins TRBV10-3 and TRBJ1-2; D uncertain. CDR1 is ENHRY, CDR2 SYGVKD, per germline. The CDR3 runs to 13 residues. V lost 0 bases, J lost 5 bases, and 7 bases lay in between. The CDR3 region is CAISESEVYGYTF. DNA of the CDR3: TGTGCCATCAGTGAGTCGGAAGTGTATGGCTACACCTTC.

This clone was found a few times. The V gene is TRBV7-7, the J gene TRBJ2-2; the D gene is possibly TRBD2 (5 bases). Germline V lookup: CDR1 SSHAT, CDR2 FNYEAQ (reference sequence). V was clipped by 5 bases and J by 8 bases, with 18 bases between them. The CDR3 is 15 amino acids. CDR3 sequence: CASSRDAQPPGELFF. Written as DNA, the CDR3 is TGTGCCAGCAGCCGGGATGCCCAACCACCGGGGGAGCTGTTTTTT.

Here the CDR3 reads CASSSSGTSVTDTQYF. CDR3 nucleotide sequence: TGTGCCAGCAGTTCCTCCGGGACTTCGGTTACAGATACGCAGTATTTT. The rearrangement uses TRBV6-5 and TRBJ2-3; the D gene is possibly TRBD2 (6 bases). The CDR3 is 16 amino acids. The ends were cut back, 4 bases at V and 3 bases at J, with 17 bases in the middle. Per germline, CDR1 MNHEY and CDR2 SVGAGI.

The CDR3 here is CASSPRKSSYNEQFF. The CDR3 nucleotides read TGTGCCAGCAGCCCCCGTAAGAGCTCCTACAATGAGCAGTTCTTC. This rearrangement joins TRBV7-2 to TRBJ2-1; D not certain. The germline V gene encodes CDR1 SGHTA and CDR2 FQGNSA. The CDR3 is 15 residues long. V dropped 5 bases and J dropped 0 bases, with 11 bases sitting between them.

The V gene is TRBV29-1, the J gene TRBJ1-1; tentatively, D is TRBD1 (5 bases). Trimming took 1 base from V and 4 from J, leaving 13 bases between them. In germline, CDR1 is SQVTM, CDR2 ANQGSEA. This CDR3 is 14 amino acids long. The CDR3 region is CSVEVQGAGTEAFF. CDR3 coding DNA: TGCAGCGTTGAAGTACAAGGGGCGGGCACTGAAGCTTTCTTT.

The sample holds one count of this clone. The rearrangement uses TRBV18 and TRBJ2-7, with 12 nucleotides matching TRBD2. Losses at the gene ends were 3 bases for V and 2 bases for J; bases not matched to a gene: 2. Germline assignment: CDR1 KGHSH and CDR2 LQKENI. CDR3 length: 15 residues. CDR3 loop: CASSPPSGGAYEQYF. The CDR3 DNA follows: TGTGCCAGCTCACCCCCTAGCGGGGGGGCCTACGAGCAGTACTTC. Full variable domain (outside the CDR3, taken from reference TRBV18 and TRBJ2-7): NAGVMQNPRHLVRRRGQEARLRCSPMKGHSHVYWYRQLPEEGLKFMVYLQKENIIDESGMPKERFSAEFPKEGPSILRIQQVVRGDSAAYFCASSPPSGGAYEQYFGPGTRLTVT.

This chain joins TRBV4-3 and TRBJ1-4, with 9 bases that match TRBD1. Trimming cost V 2 bases and J 5 bases; bases outside gene matches: 15. Germline V lookup: CDR1 LGHNA, CDR2 YSLEER. The CDR3 covers 19 residues. The CDR3 DNA reads TGCGCCAGCAGCCAATCTCCCGGACAGGGGATCAGGGTGAATGAAAAACTGTTTTTT. It codes for CASSQSPGQGIRVNEKLFF.

This chain joins TRBV6-5 and TRBJ1-2; D perhaps matches TRBD1 (6 bases). CDR3 size: 15 residues. Deletions cut 4 bases from V and 0 bases from J, with 12 bases between. From germline, CDR1 is MNHEY and CDR2 SVGAGI. CDR3 sequence reads: CASSSKDRANYGYTF. The CDR3 DNA is TGTGCCAGCAGTTCCAAGGACAGAGCTAACTATGGCTACACCTTC.

This chain joins TRBV7-2 and TRBJ2-5, with D perhaps matching TRBD1 or TRBD2 (5 bases each). Germline CDR1 and CDR2: SGHTA and FQGNSA. The V end lost 2 bases, the J end lost 4 bases, and 11 bases lay between the germline ends. CDR3 length equals 14 residues. DNA of the CDR3: TGTGCCAGCAGCTTACTTGGGGGTGGAGAGACCCAGTACTTC. Its protein product is CASSLLGGGETQYF.

The rearrangement links TRBV2 to TRBJ2-1; no definite D call. This CDR3 comprises 13 residues. Per the germline V gene, CDR1 is SNHLY and CDR2 is FYNNEI. Trimming stripped 2 bases from V and 6 bases from J, with 8 bases between. CDR3 residues: CASSEWWTNEQFF. In nucleotides, the CDR3 is TGTGCCAGCAGTGAATGGTGGACCAATGAGCAGTTCTTC. Looking up the rest from reference TRBV2 and TRBJ2-1 gives the full variable domain: EPEVTQTPSHQVTQMGQEVILRCVPISNHLYFYWYRQILGQKVEFLVSFYNNEISEKSEIFDDQFSVERPDGSNFTLKIRSTKLEDSAMYFCASSEWWTNEQFFGPGTRLTVL.

This chain uses TRBV4-2 with TRBJ1-1; no clear D. The CDR3 is 12 residues long. CDR1 is LGHNA and CDR2 is YNFKEQ in the germline V gene. The V gene lost 0 bases and the J gene lost 7 bases, with 6 bases spanning the gap. CDR3 nucleotides: TGTGCCAGCAGCCAAGAGCAAGGTGAAGCTTTCTTT. Protein product: CASSQEQGEAFF.

This chain joins TRBV5-1 and TRBJ2-3; either TRBD1 or TRBD2 may supply D (6 bases each). This CDR3 spans 14 amino acids. V was cut by 4 bases and J by 6 bases, with 15 bases left in between. Germline-derived CDR1 and CDR2 are SGHRS and YFSETQ. The CDR3 sequence: CASSPDPGADTQYF. CDR3 nucleotide sequence: TGCGCCAGCAGCCCAGACCCGGGGGCGGATACGCAGTATTTT. Supplemented by reference TRBV5-1 and TRBJ2-3, the full variable domain reads KAGVTQTPRYLIKTRGQQVTLSCSPISGHRSVSWYQQTPGQGLQFLFEYFSETQRNKGNFPGRFSGRQFSNSRSEMNVSTLELGDSALYLCASSPDPGADTQYFGPGTRLTVL.

The table lists this clone with a few counts. The chain joins TRBV3-1 (or the pseudogene TRBV3-2) to TRBJ2-1, with 8 bases lining up with TRBD2. CDR1 and CDR2 (germline): LGHDT, YNNKEL (reference sequence). The CDR3 extends over 15 amino acids. The V segment lost 1 base and the J segment 3 bases; nucleotides outside the gene matches: 2. The CDR3 is CASSQGAGGYNEQFF. CDR3 sequence (DNA): TGTGCCAGCAGCCAAGGGGCGGGGGGCTACAATGAGCAGTTCTTC.

This clone was counted once. The chain combines TRBV5-1 with TRBJ2-2; no definite D call. Germline loops: CDR1 SGHRS, CDR2 YFSETQ. Trimming shortened V by 0 bases and J by 8 bases, and 11 bases separated the two germline ends. This CDR3 region has 14 residues. This chain's CDR3 is CASSLGSRLGELFF. The CDR3 DNA reads as TGCGCCAGCAGCTTGGGCAGTCGTCTTGGGGAGCTGTTTTTT.

The V gene is TRBV30, the J gene TRBJ1-5; tentatively, D is TRBD1 (5 bases). The CDR3 runs 13 residues. Germline-derived CDR1 and CDR2 are GTSNPN and SVGIG (reference sequence). The V and J ends lost 2 bases and 5 bases respectively, with 10 bases between them. The CDR3 loop is CAWSTRDDQPQHF. The CDR3 nucleotides read TGTGCCTGGAGTACCAGGGATGATCAGCCCCAGCATTTT. The entire variable domain, with the rest obtained from reference TRBV30 and TRBJ1-5, is as follows: SQTIHQWPATLVQPVGSPLSLECTVEGTSNPNLYWYRQAAGRGLQLLFYSVGIGQISSEVPQNLSASRPQDRQFILSSKKLLLSDSGFYLCAWSTRDDQPQHFGDGTRLSIL.

This clone was detected only once. The chain employs TRBV7-3 and TRBJ2-7; no clear D gene. The CDR3 loop spans 14 amino acids. Germline V gene lookup returns CDR1 SGHTA and CDR2 FQGTGA. V lost 2 bases, J lost 4 bases, and 12 bases lay in between. This CDR3 is CASSLGVGSYEQYF. CDR3 nucleotide sequence: TGTGCCAGCAGCTTAGGCGTGGGTTCGTACGAGCAGTACTTC.

This rearrangement joins TRBV3-1 (or the pseudogene TRBV3-2) to TRBJ2-2; 10 bases are shared with TRBD2. Germline-derived CDR1 and CDR2 are LGHDT and YNNKEL (reference sequence). The junction had 4 bases not matched to a gene; V was cut back by 1 base and J by 5 bases. The length of the CDR3 is 16 residues. DNA of the CDR3: TGTGCCAGCAGCCAAGGGCTAGCGGGAGATACCGGGGAGCTGTTTTTT. It specifies CASSQGLAGDTGELFF.